Below are 17 T cell receptor beta chains sequenced from a single sample in a study of blood T cell repertoires in COVID-19. Clones were sequenced by immunoSEQ multiplex PCR, and TCRdb holds only the in-frame ones, with some missing. The sample comprises 110,000 to 150,000 clones, approximately 85% of which are singletons, and 2.5% to 3% rests with the top ten. Sequences were obtained from peripheral blood. The origin of the receptors is a man over 45 with acute or convalescent COVID-19.

The chain is built from TRBV7-8 and TRBJ2-7; TRBD2 matches at 8 bases. CDR3 length equals 14 residues. V trimming: 2 bases; J trimming: 2 bases; junction bases outside the gene matches: 2. The V gene's germline CDR1 is SGHVS and CDR2 FQNEAQ. This CDR3 is CASSLSGGPYEQYF. CDR3 sequence (DNA): TGTGCCAGCAGCTTAAGCGGGGGTCCCTACGAGCAGTACTTC.

This clone has more than one count but fewer than ten. The V gene is TRBV30, the J gene TRBJ1-1, with 8 nucleotides matching TRBD1. This CDR3 is 12 amino acids long. Per germline, CDR1 GTSNPN and CDR2 SVGIG (reference sequence). V lost 8 bases to trimming and J lost 2 bases; unmatched junction nucleotides: 4. In DNA form, the CDR3 reads TGTGCCCGGGGACAGGCCAACACTGAAGCTTTCTTT. This codes for CARGQANTEAFF.

The gene calls are TRBV11-3 and TRBJ1-3; D not certain. Per the germline V gene, CDR1 is SGHNT and CDR2 is YENEEA. The length of the CDR3 is 15 residues. The ends were cut back, 5 bases at V and 0 bases at J, with 11 bases in the middle. The CDR3 DNA follows: TGTGCCAGCAGCCGCGGTGGGAGCTCTGGAAACACCATATATTTT. Translating gives CASSRGGSSGNTIYF.

The CDR3 bases are TGTGCCAGCTCCCTCCGGACGGTAGGGGGAGAGCCCCCTAAGTATTTT. Its protein product is CASSLRTVGGEPPKYF. The chain recombines TRBV21-1 with TRBJ2-3; the tabulated D call, TRBD1, remains unverified against the DNA. TRBV21-1 is labeled a pseudogene. The CDR3 consists of 16 residues.

The chain combines TRBV27 with TRBJ2-7; 9 bases agree with TRBD1. Trimming at V came to 1 base and at J to 5 bases, leaving 9 bases not matched to a gene. The CDR3 is made up of 16 amino acids. Looked up from germline, CDR1 is MNHEY and CDR2 is SMNVEV (reference sequence). The CDR3 is CASSLYPPGQGHEQYF. DNA of the CDR3: TGTGCCAGCAGTTTATATCCCCCGGGACAGGGCCACGAGCAGTACTTC.

This clone was counted a few times. The chain recombines TRBV3-1 (or the pseudogene TRBV3-2) with TRBJ1-6; no clear D. This CDR3 has 14 residues. V was trimmed by 0 bases and J by 11 bases, leaving 11 bases between them. CDR1 is LGHDT, CDR2 YNNKEL, per germline (reference sequence). As DNA, the CDR3 is TGTGCCAGCAGCCAAGAGTTGGAGAGAGCACCCCTCCACTTT. Amino acid sequence: CASSQELERAPLHF.

The CDR3 DNA sequence: TGTGCCAGCAGCTTATGGGGGGGAGAGACCCAGTACTTC. Residues: CASSLWGGETQYF. The chain joins TRBV7-6 to TRBJ2-5; 7 bases are shared with TRBD2. After removal of 2 bases from V and 4 bases from J, the junction contained 1 base not matched to a gene. Looked up from germline, CDR1 is SGHVS and CDR2 is FNYEAQ. This CDR3 has 13 residues.

V and J are TRBV18 and TRBJ1-1; D remains unclear. The CDR3 is made up of 17 amino acids. Trimming took off 5 bases at V and 0 bases at J, with 19 bases between the two ends. Germline V CDR1 and CDR2: KGHSH, LQKENI. The CDR3: CASSAYRDPPMNTEAFF. CDR3 sequence (DNA): TGTGCCAGCTCAGCTTACAGAGACCCTCCGATGAACACTGAAGCTTTCTTT.

This clone was observed a single time. The V and J genes are TRBV9 and TRBJ1-6, with TRBD1 matching 8 bases. The CDR3 totals 15 residues. Trimming took 2 bases from V and 9 from J; bases not matched to a gene: 7. Germline V lookup: CDR1 SGDLS, CDR2 YYNGEE. CDR3 nucleotide sequence: TGTGCCAGCAGCGTTTTGGCAGGGGGCACTTCACCCCTCCACTTT. Translation gives CASSVLAGGTSPLHF.

This chain links TRBV7-3 with TRBJ2-3; 10 bases align to TRBD2. Germline CDR1 reads SGHTA; CDR2 reads FQGTGA. This CDR3 comprises 17 residues. The trim removed 3 bases at V and 1 base at J, leaving 7 bases unmatched. CDR3 residues: CASSFQGLAGGTDTQYF. The DNA for the CDR3 is TGTGCCAGCAGCTTCCAGGGGCTAGCGGGAGGCACAGATACGCAGTATTTT.

V is TRBV5-4 and J is TRBJ1-6; D possibly corresponds to TRBD1 (6 bases). The germline gives CDR1 SGHNT, CDR2 YYREEE (reference sequence). Trimming took 0 bases from V and 9 from J, leaving 16 bases between them. This CDR3 contains 16 residues. CDR3 bases: TGTGCCAGCAGCTTGGCAGCAACAGGGCCGGGTTCACCCCTCCACTTT. This codes for CASSLAATGPGSPLHF.

This chain links TRBV28 with TRBJ2-7; D gene ambiguous. This CDR3 region has 11 residues. V was clipped by 2 bases and J by 5 bases, with 4 bases between them. Germline CDR1 and CDR2: MDHEN and SYDVKM. CDR3 protein: CASSLINEQYF. The CDR3 nucleotides read TGTGCCAGCAGTTTAATAAACGAGCAGTACTTC.

The chain carries TRBV27 and TRBJ2-7; TRBD1 is a possible D gene (6 bases). V was pared by 1 base and J by 4 bases, with 11 bases between. The germline gives CDR1 MNHEY, CDR2 SMNVEV (reference sequence). The CDR3 is 14 residues long. The CDR3 nucleotides are TGTGCCAGCAGTTTATTTGCAGGGGCTTACGAGCAGTACTTC. Its protein product is CASSLFAGAYEQYF.

This clone has more than one count but fewer than ten. The chain has TRBV5-1 and TRBJ2-1; tentatively, D is TRBD2 (5 bases). Looked up from germline, CDR1 is SGHRS and CDR2 is YFSETQ. There are 15 residues in the CDR3. The V end was cut by 3 bases, the J end by 0 bases, with 10 bases between. The CDR3 DNA reads as TGCGCCAGCAGCTCTACTAGGATCTCCTACAATGAGCAGTTCTTC. It specifies CASSSTRISYNEQFF.

This clone came up once. The sample contains more than one DNA sequence encoding this CDR3. This CDR3 reads CASSPPAGENTGELFF. In DNA form, the CDR3 reads TGTGCCAGCTCACCACCGGCGGGGGAGAACACCGGGGAGCTGTTTTTT. The chain links TRBV18 to TRBJ2-2; 7 nucleotides agree with TRBD2. The J segment lost 1 base and the V segment lost 0 bases, leaving 2 bases of the junction unmatched. The CDR3 consists of 16 residues. Germline lookup yields CDR1 KGHSH and CDR2 LQKENI.

The V call is TRBV12-3 or TRBV12-4, the J call TRBJ2-7; D gene ambiguous. The CDR3 covers 13 residues. Trimming cost V 5 bases and J 5 bases, with 13 bases left between them. This chain's CDR3 is CASSSIGADEQYF. The CDR3 bases are TGTGCCAGCAGTAGCATCGGAGCTGACGAGCAGTACTTC.

This chain links TRBV7-8 with TRBJ2-7; perhaps TRBD2 as D (7 bases). Trimming shortened V by 5 bases and J by 4 bases, and 15 bases separated the two germline ends. The V gene's germline CDR1 is SGHVS and CDR2 FQNEAQ. CDR3 length: 14 residues. The CDR3 coding sequence is TGTGCCAGCAGCCTCACGGGGGGCGGATACGAGCAGTACTTC. Translated, it gives CASSLTGGGYEQYF.